This T cell receptor (beta chain) was sequenced in a study of T cells in Graves' hyperthyroidism and ophthalmopathy. Amplification of TCR beta CDR3 regions was performed using RNA transcripts as template. TCR CDR3 underwent first-round RT-PCR with the HTBI primer set. TCRdb re-called the multiplex PCR reads through MiXCR, storing one row per CDR3 protein. The table includes about 600,000 distinct CDR3 sequences, about a sixth detected once. The study included ophthalmopathy patients with Clinical Activity Score at least 3, NOSPECS grade at least 4 and duration under 3 months. The CDR3 runs 10 residues. V lost 5 bases to trimming and J lost 7 bases, with 6 bases between them. Germline CDR1 DFQATT, CDR2 SNEGSKA (reference sequence).

The V call is TRBV20-1, the J call TRBJ2-1, with D unclear. This TCR was recovered from a woman in her thirties or forties with Graves' ophthalmopathy. Sequenced: blood. The DNA for the CDR3 is TGCAGTGCTGATAAAAATGAGCAGTTCTTC. This translates into CSADKNEQFF.